Listed below are T cell receptor beta chains from one sample, sequenced in a study of T-cell memory formation after mild COVID-19. MiXCR, applied by TCRdb to the 5' RACE reads, yields one record per CDR3 protein. The top ten hold about 12% of the sample, which has roughly 580,000 distinct CDR3 sequences, under 20% seen once. Sequencing was carried out using PBMCs or a T cell subset sorted from them (not recorded which). The receptor source for this set is an adult woman who had mild COVID-19 (a few samples of this study predate the infection). Cell type and time point are not known. CDR3s include the opening cysteine and the closing phenylalanine or tryptophan. A D gene is named only where the DNA matches it firmly. Only part of the rows carry a size: once, few, many, or a class if the clone is expanded.

V gene: TRBV7-8; CDR3 length: 14; J gene: TRBJ2-5; D gene: TRBD2; clone size: few; CDR3 protein: CASSHSGVQETQYF; CDR3 DNA: TGTGCCAGCAGCCATAGCGGGGTCCAAGAGACCCAGTACTTC
V gene: TRBV7-9; CDR3 length: 16; J gene: TRBJ1-3; D gene: TRBD1; clone size: few; CDR3 protein: CASSPPGQASGNTIYF; CDR3 DNA: TGTGCCAGCAGCCCCCCGGGACAGGCCTCTGGAAACACCATATATTTT
V gene: TRBV11-2; CDR3 length: 14; J gene: TRBJ1-5; D gene: NA; clone size: few; CDR3 protein: CASSLNIGSQPQHF; CDR3 DNA: TGTGCCAGCAGCTTAAACATAGGGAGTCAGCCCCAGCATTTT
V gene: TRBV20-1; CDR3 length: 15; J gene: TRBJ2-1; D gene: NA; clone size: NA; CDR3 protein: CSARAYGGSYNEQFF; CDR3 DNA: TGCAGTGCTAGAGCGTATGGGGGCTCCTACAATGAGCAGTTCTTC
V gene: TRBV3-1; CDR3 length: 13; J gene: TRBJ2-4; D gene: NA; clone size: NA; CDR3 protein: CASSQGGVNIQYF; CDR3 DNA: TGTGCCAGCAGCCAAGGCGGGGTCAACATTCAGTACTTC
V gene: TRBV9; CDR3 length: 14; J gene: TRBJ2-3; D gene: TRBD2; clone size: NA; CDR3 protein: CDSSTSSGGDTQYF; CDR3 DNA: TGTGACAGCAGCACGTCTAGCGGGGGAGATACGCAGTATTTT
V gene: TRBV9; CDR3 length: 16; J gene: TRBJ2-3; D gene: TRBD2; clone size: few; CDR3 protein: CASSVGSSGGQDTQYF; CDR3 DNA: TGTGCCAGCAGCGTAGGGTCTAGCGGGGGCCAAGATACGCAGTATTTT
V gene: TRBV4-1; CDR3 length: 14; J gene: TRBJ2-3; D gene: NA; clone size: NA; CDR3 protein: CASSQGPGTDTQYF; CDR3 DNA: TGCGCCAGCAGCCAAGGCCCTGGCACAGATACGCAGTATTTT
V gene: TRBV18; CDR3 length: 15; J gene: TRBJ2-5; D gene: NA; clone size: few; CDR3 protein: CASSPTGAGQETQYF; CDR3 DNA: TGTGCCAGCTCACCTACGGGGGCAGGCCAAGAGACCCAGTACTTC
V gene: TRBV24-1; CDR3 length: 17; J gene: TRBJ2-1; D gene: TRBD2; clone size: NA; CDR3 protein: CATSDPGTSGSGNEQFF; CDR3 DNA: TGTGCCACCAGTGATCCGGGGACTAGCGGGAGTGGTAATGAGCAGTTCTTC
V gene: TRBV12-3/TRBV12-4; CDR3 length: 16; J gene: TRBJ2-3; D gene: TRBD2; clone size: few; CDR3 protein: CASSARLAGHTDTQYF; CDR3 DNA: TGTGCCAGCAGTGCCCGACTAGCGGGGCACACAGATACGCAGTATTTT
V gene: TRBV7-9; CDR3 length: 15; J gene: TRBJ2-1; D gene: NA; clone size: few; CDR3 protein: CASSLLTGSHNEQFF; CDR3 DNA: TGTGCCAGCAGCTTACTAACCGGGTCGCACAATGAGCAGTTCTTC
V gene: TRBV7-9; CDR3 length: 13; J gene: TRBJ2-7; D gene: NA; clone size: many; CDR3 protein: CASEGRQSYEQYF; CDR3 DNA: TGTGCCAGCGAGGGACGGCAATCCTACGAGCAGTACTTC
V gene: TRBV9; CDR3 length: 15; J gene: TRBJ1-2; D gene: TRBD1; clone size: few; CDR3 protein: CASSLFTGGRYGYTF; CDR3 DNA: TGTGCCAGCAGCCTTTTTACAGGGGGACGGTATGGCTACACCTTC
V gene: TRBV30; CDR3 length: 11; J gene: TRBJ1-2; D gene: NA; clone size: NA; CDR3 protein: CAWGRDKGYTF; CDR3 DNA: TGTGCCTGGGGACGTGATAAGGGCTACACCTTC
V gene: TRBV11-2; CDR3 length: 19; J gene: TRBJ2-6; D gene: NA; clone size: once; CDR3 protein: CASSSVAGQGNSGANVLTF; CDR3 DNA: TGTGCCAGCAGCTCCGTAGCGGGACAGGGAAACTCTGGGGCCAACGTCCTGACTTTC
V gene: TRBV14; CDR3 length: 18; J gene: TRBJ2-3; D gene: NA; clone size: NA; CDR3 protein: CASSQDSGSPPADDTQYF; CDR3 DNA: TGTGCCAGCAGCCAAGATAGCGGCAGCCCCCCGGCCGATGATACGCAGTATTTT
V gene: TRBV20-1; CDR3 length: 14; J gene: TRBJ2-7; D gene: NA; clone size: NA; CDR3 protein: CSAYSTGGGDEQYF; CDR3 DNA: TGCAGTGCTTACTCGACCGGTGGGGGCGACGAGCAGTACTTC
V gene: TRBV20-1; CDR3 length: 14; J gene: TRBJ1-4; D gene: NA; clone size: NA; CDR3 protein: CSAREGGVAEKLFF; CDR3 DNA: TGCAGTGCTAGAGAGGGGGGGGTCGCTGAAAAACTGTTTTTT
V gene: TRBV29-1; CDR3 length: 11; J gene: TRBJ1-1; D gene: TRBD1; clone size: few; CDR3 protein: CSAGTGTEAFF; CDR3 DNA: TGCAGCGCCGGGACAGGCACTGAAGCTTTCTTT
V gene: TRBV6-5; CDR3 length: 17; J gene: TRBJ2-1; D gene: TRBD2; clone size: NA; CDR3 protein: CASSTTGTSGTRNEQFF; CDR3 DNA: TGTGCCAGCAGCACCACCGGGACTAGCGGGACTCGCAATGAGCAGTTCTTC
V gene: TRBV5-1; CDR3 length: 13; J gene: TRBJ2-3; D gene: NA; clone size: few; CDR3 protein: CASSTGPTDTQYF; CDR3 DNA: TGCGCCAGCAGCACGGGACCCACAGATACGCAGTATTTT
V gene: TRBV11-3; CDR3 length: 15; J gene: TRBJ2-5; D gene: NA; clone size: NA; CDR3 protein: CASSSAGTEKETQYF; CDR3 DNA: TGTGCCAGCAGCTCCGCCGGGACGGAGAAAGAGACCCAGTACTTC
V gene: TRBV2; CDR3 length: 14; J gene: TRBJ2-7; D gene: TRBD1; clone size: once; CDR3 protein: CASSGGTGGIEQYF; CDR3 DNA: TGTGCCAGCAGTGGGGGGACAGGGGGCATCGAGCAGTACTTC
V gene: TRBV11-3; CDR3 length: 15; J gene: TRBJ2-7; D gene: NA; clone size: few; CDR3 protein: CASSLYAESSYEQYF; CDR3 DNA: TGTGCCAGCAGCTTATATGCAGAGAGCTCCTACGAGCAGTACTTC
V gene: TRBV4-1; CDR3 length: 15; J gene: TRBJ2-7; D gene: NA; clone size: few; CDR3 protein: CASSQAGTYSYEQYF; CDR3 DNA: TGCGCCAGCAGCCAAGCCGGGACATATTCCTACGAGCAGTACTTC
V gene: TRBV7-3; CDR3 length: 13; J gene: TRBJ2-2; D gene: NA; clone size: many; CDR3 protein: CASSPTRAGELFF; CDR3 DNA: TGTGCCAGCAGCCCTACAAGGGCCGGGGAGCTGTTTTTT
V gene: TRBV7-8; CDR3 length: 19; J gene: TRBJ2-1; D gene: TRBD2; clone size: NA; CDR3 protein: CASSLGRTSGRNAAGEQFF; CDR3 DNA: TGTGCCAGCAGCTTAGGGAGGACTAGCGGGAGAAATGCGGCGGGAGAGCAGTTCTTC
V gene: TRBV12-3/TRBV12-4; CDR3 length: 16; J gene: TRBJ1-5; D gene: TRBD1; clone size: few; CDR3 protein: CASSSLPDRGNQPQHF; CDR3 DNA: TGTGCCAGCAGTTCACTTCCTGACAGGGGGAATCAGCCCCAGCATTTT
V gene: TRBV12-3/TRBV12-4; CDR3 length: 16; J gene: TRBJ2-5; D gene: TRBD1; clone size: many; CDR3 protein: CASSIARAGGGWTQYF; CDR3 DNA: TGTGCCAGCAGTATCGCCAGGGCAGGGGGCGGGTGGACCCAGTACTTC
V gene: TRBV7-9; CDR3 length: 19; J gene: TRBJ2-1; D gene: NA; clone size: few; CDR3 protein: CASSLPLILRGSSYNEQFF; CDR3 DNA: TGTGCCAGCAGCTTACCCCTCATTCTACGGGGGAGCTCCTACAATGAGCAGTTCTTC
V gene: TRBV5-5; CDR3 length: 14; J gene: TRBJ1-5; D gene: TRBD1; clone size: NA; CDR3 protein: CASSLGDRDQPQHF; CDR3 DNA: TGTGCCAGCAGCTTGGGGGACAGGGATCAGCCCCAGCATTTT
V gene: TRBV13; CDR3 length: 15; J gene: TRBJ1-1; D gene: NA; clone size: once; CDR3 protein: CASSLGMLGDAEAFF; CDR3 DNA: TGTGCCAGCAGCTTAGGTATGTTGGGGGATGCTGAAGCTTTCTTT
V gene: TRBV4-1; CDR3 length: 15; J gene: TRBJ2-7; D gene: TRBD2; clone size: NA; CDR3 protein: CASSQVAGLSYEQYF; CDR3 DNA: TGCGCCAGCAGCCAAGTAGCGGGGCTATCCTACGAGCAGTACTTC
V gene: TRBV7-9; CDR3 length: 14; J gene: TRBJ1-1; D gene: TRBD1; clone size: many; CDR3 protein: CASSSRTGGPEAFF; CDR3 DNA: TGTGCCAGCAGCTCTAGGACAGGGGGGCCTGAAGCTTTCTTT
V gene: TRBV19; CDR3 length: 14; J gene: TRBJ2-2; D gene: TRBD1; clone size: NA; CDR3 protein: CASSTGQGLGELFF; CDR3 DNA: TGTGCCAGTAGTACCGGACAGGGGCTCGGGGAGCTGTTTTTT
V gene: TRBV27; CDR3 length: 14; J gene: TRBJ2-2; D gene: TRBD2; clone size: NA; CDR3 protein: CASNSGGYPGELFF; CDR3 DNA: TGTGCCAGCAACAGCGGGGGATATCCCGGGGAGCTGTTTTTT